This T cell receptor (beta chain) was found in a study of OX40 agonist ivuxolimab in advanced cancers. On the study more broadly: From roughly 20 to 90 years was the age range, with a mean of about 56 years, and 65% to 90% were male.

Some clones are missing from TCRdb's copy, which holds only in-frame ones; the method was immunoSEQ multiplex PCR. This sample carries roughly 92,000 clones, approximately 80% of them seen once, and the ten largest clones take about 5.5%. CDR3 length: 15 amino acids. Trimming shortened V by 3 bases and J by 3 bases, and 14 bases separated the two germline ends. Germline assignment: CDR1 MGHDK and CDR2 SYGVNS. This chain connects TRBV25-1 to TRBJ1-2; D gene uncertain. This TCR was recovered from an adult with an advanced solid tumor such as melanoma, head and neck, liver or kidney cancer. The sequencing here drew on CD4+ or CD8+ T cells sorted from blood, taken in a trial of the OX40 agonist ivuxolimab. CDR3 amino acids: CASSEPGGRYYGYTF. The CDR3 bases are TGTGCCAGCAGTGAGCCCGGTGGGCGGTACTATGGCTACACCTTC.